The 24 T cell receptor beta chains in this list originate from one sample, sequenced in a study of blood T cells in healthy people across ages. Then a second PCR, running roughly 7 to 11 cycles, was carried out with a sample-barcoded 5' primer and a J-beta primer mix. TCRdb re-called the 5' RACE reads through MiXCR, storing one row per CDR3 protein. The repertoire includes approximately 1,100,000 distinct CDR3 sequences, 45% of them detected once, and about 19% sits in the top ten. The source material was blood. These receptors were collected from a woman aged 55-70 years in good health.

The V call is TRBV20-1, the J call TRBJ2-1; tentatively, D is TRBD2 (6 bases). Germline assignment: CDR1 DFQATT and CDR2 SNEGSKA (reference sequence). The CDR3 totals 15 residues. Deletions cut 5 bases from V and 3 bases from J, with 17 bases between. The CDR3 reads CSAQLGSGYYNEQFF. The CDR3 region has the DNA TGCAGTGCTCAACTCGGGAGCGGGTACTACAATGAGCAGTTCTTC.

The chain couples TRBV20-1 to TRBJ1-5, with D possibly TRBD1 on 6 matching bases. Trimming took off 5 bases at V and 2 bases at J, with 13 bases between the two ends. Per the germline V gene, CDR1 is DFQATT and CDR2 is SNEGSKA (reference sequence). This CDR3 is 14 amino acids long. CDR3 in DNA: TGCAGTGCTGGGGAGGGGGTGGGCAATCAGCCCCAGCATTTT. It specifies CSAGEGVGNQPQHF.

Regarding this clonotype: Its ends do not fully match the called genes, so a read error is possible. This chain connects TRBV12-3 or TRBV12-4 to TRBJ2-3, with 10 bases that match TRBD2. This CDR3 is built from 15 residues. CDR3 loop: CASSKAGGLTDPQYF. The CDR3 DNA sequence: TGTGCCAGCAGTAAAGCGGGAGGGTTGACAGATCCGCAGTATTTT.

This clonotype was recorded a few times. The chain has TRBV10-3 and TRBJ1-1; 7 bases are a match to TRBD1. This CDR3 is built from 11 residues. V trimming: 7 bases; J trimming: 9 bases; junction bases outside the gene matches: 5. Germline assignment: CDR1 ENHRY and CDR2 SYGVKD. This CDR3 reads CAIIEGAQAFF. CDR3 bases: TGTGCCATCATCGAGGGGGCGCAAGCTTTCTTT.

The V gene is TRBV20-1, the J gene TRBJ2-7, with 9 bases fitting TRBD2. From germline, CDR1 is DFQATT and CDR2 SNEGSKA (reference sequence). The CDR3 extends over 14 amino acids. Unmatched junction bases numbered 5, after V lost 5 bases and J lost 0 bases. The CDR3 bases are TGCAGTGCTCTAGCGGGGCTGAGCTCCTACGAGCAGTACTTC. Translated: CSALAGLSSYEQYF.

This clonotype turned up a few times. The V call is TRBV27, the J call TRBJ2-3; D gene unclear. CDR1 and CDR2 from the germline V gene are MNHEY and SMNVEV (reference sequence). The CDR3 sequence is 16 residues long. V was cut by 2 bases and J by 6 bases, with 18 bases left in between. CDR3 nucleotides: TGTGCCAGCAGTTTAACTGGCGGCCTAACTGGGGATACGCAGTATTTT. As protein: CASSLTGGLTGDTQYF.

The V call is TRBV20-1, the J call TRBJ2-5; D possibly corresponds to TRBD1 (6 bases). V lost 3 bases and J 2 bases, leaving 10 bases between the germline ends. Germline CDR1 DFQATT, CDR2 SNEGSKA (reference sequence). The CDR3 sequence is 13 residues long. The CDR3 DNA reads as TGCAGTGCTAGGCCTGGACAGCAAGAGACCCAGTACTTC. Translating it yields CSARPGQQETQYF.

The CDR3 loop is CSARGGAGTPYEQYF. CDR3 nucleotide sequence: TGCAGTGCTAGAGGAGGGGCCGGGACTCCCTACGAGCAGTACTTC. The chain links TRBV20-1 to TRBJ2-7, with a weak D call TRBD2 (6 bases). This CDR3 has 15 amino acids. V lost 1 base and J 2 bases, leaving 15 bases between the germline ends. CDR1 is DFQATT, CDR2 SNEGSKA, per germline (reference sequence).

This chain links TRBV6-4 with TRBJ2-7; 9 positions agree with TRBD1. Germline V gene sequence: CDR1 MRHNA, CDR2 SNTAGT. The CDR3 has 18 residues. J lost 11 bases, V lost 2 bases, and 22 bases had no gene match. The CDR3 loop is CASSDPFSAGQGSGWEYF. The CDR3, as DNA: TGTGCCAGCAGTGACCCTTTTAGCGCGGGACAGGGTTCGGGGTGGGAGTACTTC.

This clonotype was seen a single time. The DNA for the CDR3 is TGTGCCTCTGGTGAGGGGGGCCGCACCGGGGAGCTGTTTTTT. It codes for CASGEGGRTGELFF. V and J are TRBV10-3 and TRBJ2-2; D is perhaps TRBD1 or TRBD2 (6 bases each). The ends were cut back, 11 bases at V and 4 bases at J, with 17 bases in the middle. The germline CDR1 and CDR2 sequences are ENHRY and SYGVKD. This CDR3 is built from 14 residues.

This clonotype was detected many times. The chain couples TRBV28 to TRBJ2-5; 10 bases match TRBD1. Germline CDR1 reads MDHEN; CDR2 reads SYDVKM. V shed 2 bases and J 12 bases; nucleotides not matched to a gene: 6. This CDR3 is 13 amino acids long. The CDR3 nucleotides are TGTGCCAGCAGTTTACCGGGACAGGGGACTGAGTACTTC. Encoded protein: CASSLPGQGTEYF. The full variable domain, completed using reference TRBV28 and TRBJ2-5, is DVKVTQSSRYLVKRTGEKVFLECVQDMDHENMFWYRQDPGLGLRLIYFSYDVKMKEKGDIPEGYSVSREKKERFSLILESASTNQTSMYLCASSLPGQGTEYFGPGTRLLVL.

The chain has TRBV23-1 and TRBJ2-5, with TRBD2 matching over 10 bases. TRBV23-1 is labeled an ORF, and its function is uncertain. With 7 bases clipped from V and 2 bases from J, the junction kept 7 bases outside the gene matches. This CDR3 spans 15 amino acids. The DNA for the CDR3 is TGCGCCAGCATATCTGGGACTAGCGTTCAAGAGACCCAGTACTTC. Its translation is CASISGTSVQETQYF.

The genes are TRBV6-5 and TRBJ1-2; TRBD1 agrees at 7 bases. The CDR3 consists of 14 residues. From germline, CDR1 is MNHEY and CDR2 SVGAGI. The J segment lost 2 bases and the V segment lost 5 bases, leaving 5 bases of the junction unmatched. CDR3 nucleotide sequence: TGTGCCAGCAGTCAGCCGACAGGGAACTATGGCTACACCTTC. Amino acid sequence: CASSQPTGNYGYTF.

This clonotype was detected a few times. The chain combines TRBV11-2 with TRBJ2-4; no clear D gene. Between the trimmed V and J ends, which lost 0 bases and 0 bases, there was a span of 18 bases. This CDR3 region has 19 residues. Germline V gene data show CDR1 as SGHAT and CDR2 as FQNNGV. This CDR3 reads CASSLDLLKEKLAKNIQYF. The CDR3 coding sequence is TGTGCCAGCAGCTTAGATCTCCTAAAGGAAAAACTAGCCAAAAACATTCAGTACTTC.

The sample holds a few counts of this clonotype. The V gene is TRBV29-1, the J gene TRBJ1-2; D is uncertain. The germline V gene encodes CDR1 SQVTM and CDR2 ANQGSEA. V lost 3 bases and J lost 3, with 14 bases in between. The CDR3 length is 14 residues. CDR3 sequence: CSVDEAWRYYGYTF. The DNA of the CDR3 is TGCAGCGTTGACGAGGCGTGGCGGTACTATGGCTACACCTTC.

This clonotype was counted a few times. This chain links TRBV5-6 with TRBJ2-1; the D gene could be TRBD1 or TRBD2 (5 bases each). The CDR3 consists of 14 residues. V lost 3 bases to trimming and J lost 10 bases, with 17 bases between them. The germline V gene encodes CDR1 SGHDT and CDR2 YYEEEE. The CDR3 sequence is CASSWGRRVGEQFF. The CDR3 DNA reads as TGTGCCAGCAGCTGGGGACGCCGGGTTGGAGAGCAGTTCTTC. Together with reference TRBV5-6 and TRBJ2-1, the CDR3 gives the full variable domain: DAGVTQSPTHLIKTRGQQVTLRCSPKSGHDTVSWYQQALGQGPQFIFQYYEEEERQRGNFPDRFSGHQFPNYSSELNVNALLLGDSALYLCASSWGRRVGEQFFGPGTRLTVL.

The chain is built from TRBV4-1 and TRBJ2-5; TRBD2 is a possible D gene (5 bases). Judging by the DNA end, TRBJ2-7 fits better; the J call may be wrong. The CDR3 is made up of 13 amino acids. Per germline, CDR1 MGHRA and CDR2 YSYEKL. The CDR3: CASSQVGAFEQYF. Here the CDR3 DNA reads TGCGCCAGCAGCCAAGTGGGAGCGTTCGAGCAGTACTTC.

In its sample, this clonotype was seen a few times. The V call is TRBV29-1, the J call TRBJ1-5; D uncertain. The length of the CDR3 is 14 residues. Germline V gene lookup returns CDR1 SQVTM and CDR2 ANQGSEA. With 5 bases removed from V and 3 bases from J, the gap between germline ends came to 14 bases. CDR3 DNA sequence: TGCAGCGTTAGCCCCGGAGCCCCCAATCAGCCCCAGCATTTT. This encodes CSVSPGAPNQPQHF. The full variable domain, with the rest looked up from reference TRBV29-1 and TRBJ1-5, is SAVISQKPSRDICQRGTSLTIQCQVDSQVTMMFWYRQQPGQSLTLIATANQGSEATYESGFVIDKFPISRPNLTFSTLTVSNMSPEDSSIYLCSVSPGAPNQPQHFGDGTRLSIL.

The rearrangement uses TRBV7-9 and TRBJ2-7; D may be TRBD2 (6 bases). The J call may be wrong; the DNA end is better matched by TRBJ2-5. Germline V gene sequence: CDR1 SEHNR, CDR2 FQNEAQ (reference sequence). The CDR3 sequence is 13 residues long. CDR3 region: CASSPAGLKTQYF. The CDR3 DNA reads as TGTGCCAGCAGCCCCGCGGGACTGAAGACCCAGTACTTC.

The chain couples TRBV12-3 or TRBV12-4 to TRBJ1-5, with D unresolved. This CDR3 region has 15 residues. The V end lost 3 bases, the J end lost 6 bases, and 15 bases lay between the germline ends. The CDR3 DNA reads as TGTGCCAGCAGTTTCGGTACGCCGGCGGTTCAGCCCCAGCATTTT. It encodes CASSFGTPAVQPQHF.

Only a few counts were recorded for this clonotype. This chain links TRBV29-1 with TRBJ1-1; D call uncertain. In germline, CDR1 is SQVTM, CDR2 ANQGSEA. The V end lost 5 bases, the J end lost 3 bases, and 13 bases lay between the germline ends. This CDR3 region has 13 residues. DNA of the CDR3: TGCAGCGTTCTGCGGGGTTGGGACACTGAAGCTTTCTTT. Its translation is CSVLRGWDTEAFF.

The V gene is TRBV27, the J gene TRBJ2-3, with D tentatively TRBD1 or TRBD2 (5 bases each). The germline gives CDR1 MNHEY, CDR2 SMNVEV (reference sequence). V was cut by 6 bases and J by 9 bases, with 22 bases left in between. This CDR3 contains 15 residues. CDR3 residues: CASRRSGRVSGTQYF. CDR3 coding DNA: TGTGCCAGCAGGCGGTCGGGGCGGGTCTCAGGGACGCAGTATTTT.

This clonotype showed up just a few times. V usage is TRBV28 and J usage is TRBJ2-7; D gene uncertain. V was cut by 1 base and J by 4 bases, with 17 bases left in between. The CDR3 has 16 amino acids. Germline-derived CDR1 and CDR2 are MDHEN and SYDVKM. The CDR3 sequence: CASSLYISGLTYEQYF. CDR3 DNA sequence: TGTGCCAGCAGTTTATATATCTCCGGTCTGACTTACGAGCAGTACTTC.

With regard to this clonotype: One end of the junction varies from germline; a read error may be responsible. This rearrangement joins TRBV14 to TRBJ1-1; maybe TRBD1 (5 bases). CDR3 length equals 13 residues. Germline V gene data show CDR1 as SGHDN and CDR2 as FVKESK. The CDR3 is CASSQGRANGAFF. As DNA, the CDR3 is TGCGCCAGCAGCCAGGGACGGGCCAATGGAGCTTTCTTT. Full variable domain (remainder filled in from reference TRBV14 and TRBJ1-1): EAGVTQFPSHSVIEKGQTVTLRCDPISGHDNLYWYRRVMGKEIKFLLHFVKESKQDESGMPNNRFLAERTGGTYSTLKVQPAELEDSGVYFCASSQGRANGAFFGQGTRLTVV.